One sample yielded the 30 T cell receptor beta chains listed below, sequenced in a study of cytomegalovirus exposure and HLA in healthy donors. PCR used 60 Vbeta primers and 13 Jbeta primers. The protocol was immunoSEQ multiplex PCR, while the TCRdb copy is restricted to in-frame clones and leaves out a portion. The sample holds 150,000 to 200,000 clones, 65% to 70% seen once. Sequencing was done on a sample of PBMCs. The receptors here all came from a man aged 25-40 years in good health and CMV-seropositive.

The rearrangement links TRBV19 to TRBJ2-7; D is ambiguous. The germline V and J ends were trimmed by 3 bases and 4 bases, with 7 bases remaining between them. Germline loops: CDR1 LNHDA, CDR2 SQIVND (reference sequence). The CDR3 is made up of 12 amino acids. The CDR3, as DNA: TGTGCCAGTAGTATCCCGGGTTACGAGCAGTACTTC. It yields the protein CASSIPGYEQYF.

V usage is TRBV21-1 and J usage is TRBJ2-3; the table's D call, TRBD1, was not checked against the DNA. TRBV21-1 is labeled a pseudogene. The CDR3 has 16 residues. The CDR3 is CASSATDRECTDTQYF. The CDR3 DNA reads TGTGCCAGCAGCGCCACGGACAGAGAATGTACAGATACGCAGTATTTT.

This clone was recorded a few times. The J gene is TRBJ1-1, the V gene TRBV7-2; D unclear. The CDR3 sequence is 13 residues long. V was clipped by 1 base and J by 4 bases, with 7 bases between them. Looked up from germline, CDR1 is SGHTA and CDR2 is FQGNSA. The DNA for the CDR3 is TGTGCCAGCAGCTTAGAGTCCGGCACTGAAGCTTTCTTT. Residues: CASSLESGTEAFF.

The chain combines TRBV27 with TRBJ2-3; possible D gene TRBD1, 5 bases. CDR3 size: 11 residues. V lost 8 bases, J lost 5 bases, and 8 bases lay in between. The V gene's germline CDR1 is MNHEY and CDR2 SMNVEV (reference sequence). The CDR3 DNA reads as TGTGCCAGCGGGGCGGTAGATACGCAGTATTTT. Protein sequence: CASGAVDTQYF.

The chain employs TRBV29-1 and TRBJ1-1; D gene ambiguous. The CDR3 has 13 amino acids. Germline CDR1 SQVTM, CDR2 ANQGSEA. The ends were cut back, 1 base at V and 4 bases at J, with 10 bases in the middle. The CDR3 DNA sequence: TGCAGCGTTGAAGCCAGACTTGCCACTGAAGCTTTCTTT. Protein: CSVEARLATEAFF.

As regards this clone: An end of the junction does not agree with germline; a read error may underlie this. The sample holds other DNA sequences that translate to the same CDR3. The CDR3 nucleotides are TGTGCCAGTAGCCAGGACAGGGGTGAACTCAATGAAAAACTGTTTTTT. Translated: CASSQDRGELNEKLFF. V is TRBV4-2 and J is TRBJ1-4; 9 bases fit TRBD1. The CDR3 consists of 16 residues. Germline V lookup: CDR1 LGHNA, CDR2 YNFKEQ.

In the case of this clone: At one end the junction does not follow the germline gene, possibly because of a read error. V usage is TRBV19 and J usage is TRBJ2-1, with a weak D call TRBD2 (5 bases). The CDR3 runs to 13 residues. Germline V gives CDR1 LNHDA, CDR2 SQIVND (reference sequence). CDR3 nucleotides: TGTGCCAGTAGCGGAGGTTCCTACAATGTGCAGTTCTTC. The encoded protein is CASSGGSYNVQFF.

This clone has just a few counts. The CDR3: CASSKALETGAINQPQHF. The CDR3 DNA sequence: TGTGCCAGCAGCAAAGCACTAGAGACAGGGGCCATTAATCAGCCCCAGCATTTT. The chain recombines TRBV21-1 with TRBJ1-5; the table calls TRBD1, which could not be checked here. TRBV21-1 is shown as a pseudogene. This CDR3 comprises 18 residues.

V gene TRBV5-5 combines with J gene TRBJ1-1; D is undetermined. Deletions cut 4 bases from V and 1 base from J, with 8 bases between. Per germline, CDR1 SGHKS and CDR2 YYEKEE (reference sequence). This CDR3 comprises 13 residues. In DNA, the CDR3 is TGTGCCAGCAGCGTTGGCCCGAACACTGAAGCTTTCTTT. This codes for CASSVGPNTEAFF.

V gene TRBV10-3 combines with J gene TRBJ2-2; the match to TRBD2 covers 11 bases. CDR3 length: 15 residues. The germline V gene has CDR1 ENHRY and CDR2 SYGVKD. The V gene end was trimmed by 5 bases and the J gene end by 7 bases; junction bases not matched to a gene: 6. CDR3 in amino acids: CAISSTSGTDGELFF. Written as DNA, the CDR3 is TGTGCCATCAGTTCGACTAGCGGGACAGACGGGGAGCTGTTTTTT.

This clone was counted between two and nine times. This chain links TRBV6-5 with TRBJ2-5; tentative D call: TRBD1 (6 bases). The J call is doubtful: the DNA matches TRBJ2-7 better. Germline CDR1 and CDR2: MNHEY and SVGAGI. This CDR3 has 14 amino acids. Here the CDR3 reads CASISAQGSYEQYF. The CDR3 DNA reads as TGTGCCAGCATTTCCGCCCAGGGGTCCTACGAGCAGTACTTC.

V gene TRBV6-5 combines with J gene TRBJ2-3; TRBD1 agrees at 7 bases. Germline lookup yields CDR1 MNHEY and CDR2 SVGAGI. The CDR3 is 15 amino acids. V shed 5 bases and J 2 bases; nucleotides not matched to a gene: 7. CDR3 DNA sequence: TGTGCCAGCAGTACCCGGGACAGACACACAGATACGCAGTATTTT. Amino acids: CASSTRDRHTDTQYF.

The rearrangement joins TRBV28 to TRBJ2-6; a possible D gene is TRBD1 (6 bases). Trimming removed 6 bases from V and 1 base from J, with 7 bases in between. The CDR3 has 14 residues. Germline CDR1 MDHEN, CDR2 SYDVKM. This CDR3 reads CASRTGSGANVLTF. CDR3 DNA sequence: TGTGCCAGCAGAACAGGGTCTGGGGCCAACGTCCTGACTTTC.

There are a few counts of this clone. The chain employs TRBV5-1 and TRBJ1-4, with TRBD1 matching over 8 bases. V dropped 4 bases and J dropped 4; count of bases not matched to a gene: 3. The CDR3 is 14 amino acids. Germline values: CDR1 SGHRS, CDR2 YFSETQ. The CDR3 coding sequence is TGCGCCAGCAGCCTGACAGGGGATAATGAAAAACTGTTTTTT. It codes for CASSLTGDNEKLFF.

This clone was found a few times. The chain uses TRBV6-6 and TRBJ2-7; TRBD1 agrees at 7 bases. The germline CDR1 and CDR2 sequences are MNHNY and SVGAGI (reference sequence). This CDR3 has 14 amino acids. The junction had 8 bases not matched to a gene; V was cut back by 2 bases and J by 7 bases. The CDR3 region is CASSYGRGSEEQYF. DNA of the CDR3: TGTGCCAGCAGTTACGGCAGGGGGTCAGAGGAGCAGTACTTC.

The genes are TRBV10-1 and TRBJ2-6, with TRBD2 as a possible D gene (6 bases). This CDR3 is built from 18 residues. In germline, CDR1 is WNHNN, CDR2 SYGVQD (reference sequence). Trimming left V 8 bases short and J 0 bases short, with 20 bases between. For the CDR3, the DNA is TGCGCCAGCCCCCTGATGCGGGAAGAGCTCTCTGGGGCCAACGTCCTGACTTTC. Encoded protein: CASPLMREELSGANVLTF.

This chain joins TRBV7-9 and TRBJ1-1; D perhaps matches TRBD1 (6 bases). CDR3 size: 14 residues. Trimming removed 4 bases from V and 4 bases from J, with 13 bases in between. Germline V lookup: CDR1 SEHNR, CDR2 FQNEAQ (reference sequence). The CDR3 spells CASSSLQGSTEAFF. CDR3 in DNA: TGTGCCAGCAGCTCATTACAGGGAAGCACTGAAGCTTTCTTT.

The sample holds a few counts of this clone. This sequence joins TRBV7-3 and TRBJ2-5; 10 nucleotides match TRBD1. The CDR3 has 15 residues. The V segment lost 3 bases and the J segment 1 base; nucleotides outside the gene matches: 2. Germline assignment: CDR1 SGHTA and CDR2 FQGTGA. CDR3 nucleotides: TGTGCCAGCAGCTTCGGGACAGGGGCCCAAGAGACCCAGTACTTC. This gives the protein CASSFGTGAQETQYF. The whole variable domain, filled in from reference TRBV7-3 and TRBJ2-5, reads GAGVSQTPSNKVTEKGKYVELRCDPISGHTALYWYRQSLGQGPEFLIYFQGTGAADDSGLPNDRFFAVRPEGSVSTLKIQRTERGDSAVYLCASSFGTGAQETQYFGPGTRLLVL.

This clone was found a few times. V gene TRBV6-1 combines with J gene TRBJ1-1, with D hard to call. V dropped 3 bases and J dropped 1 base, with 6 bases sitting between them. Germline V lookup: CDR1 MNHNS, CDR2 SASEGT. CDR3 size: 13 residues. The CDR3 sequence: CASSDYWNTEAFF. CDR3 nucleotide sequence: TGTGCCAGCAGTGACTATTGGAACACTGAAGCTTTCTTT.

CDR3 in amino acids: CASTGTANTGELFF. The CDR3 region has the DNA TGTGCCAGCACGGGGACAGCGAACACCGGGGAGCTGTTTTTT. The chain couples TRBV7-8 to TRBJ2-2, with TRBD1 identical over 7 bases. Germline CDR1 and CDR2: SGHVS and FQNEAQ. This CDR3 spans 14 amino acids. J gave up 0 bases and V 7 bases, and 2 bases lay outside the gene matches.

The rearrangement joins TRBV19 to TRBJ1-4; a possible D gene is TRBD1 (5 bases). CDR1 is LNHDA and CDR2 is SQIVND in the germline V gene (reference sequence). The CDR3 is 13 residues long. V shed 3 bases and J shed 8 bases, with 10 bases lying between them. This CDR3 reads CASSMGGTEKLFF. The CDR3 DNA sequence: TGTGCCAGTAGTATGGGGGGGACCGAAAAACTGTTTTTT.

V gene TRBV5-1 combines with J gene TRBJ2-5; D might be TRBD1 (8 bases). The J call may be in error: the DNA end matches TRBJ2-7 better. CDR3 length equals 15 residues. Germline values: CDR1 SGHRS, CDR2 YFSETQ. DNA of the CDR3: TGCGCCAGCAGCGCCGTAACAGGGGGGGTCGGCGAGCAGTACTTC. Translation: CASSAVTGGVGEQYF.

Comments on this clone: One end of the junction does not line up with germline, which may come from a read error. The chain combines TRBV5-1 with TRBJ2-5, with 7 bases fitting TRBD1. The CDR3 length is 14 residues. Germline values: CDR1 SGHRS, CDR2 YFSETQ. The DNA of the CDR3 is TGCGCCAGCAACTTGGCAGGGGGCCAAGAGACCCAGTACTTC. The encoded protein is CASNLAGGQETQYF.

This sequence joins TRBV6-1 and TRBJ1-2; maybe TRBD1 (6 bases). Germline V lookup: CDR1 MNHNS, CDR2 SASEGT. The CDR3 contains 17 residues. Trimming pared 1 base from V and 3 bases from J, leaving 18 bases between. CDR3 DNA sequence: TGTGCCAGCAGTGAAGGGGGGGGCAGGGGAACCTACTATGGCTACACCTTC. It encodes CASSEGGGRGTYYGYTF.

V usage is TRBV19 and J usage is TRBJ2-5; D is ambiguous. The germline V and J ends were trimmed by 3 bases and 5 bases, with 13 bases remaining between them. The CDR3 loop spans 14 amino acids. Per the germline V gene, CDR1 is LNHDA and CDR2 is SQIVND (reference sequence). The CDR3 loop is CASSMVSFGETQYF. The CDR3 region has the DNA TGTGCCAGTAGTATGGTATCTTTCGGGGAGACCCAGTACTTC.

The chain combines TRBV5-5 with TRBJ2-5; D might be TRBD2 (6 bases). The CDR3 consists of 13 residues. V lost 6 bases and J lost 4, with 13 bases in between. In germline, CDR1 is SGHKS, CDR2 YYEKEE (reference sequence). In nucleotides, the CDR3 is TGTGCCAGCAACCAGGGACTTTCAGAGACCCAGTACTTC. It specifies CASNQGLSETQYF.

V and J are TRBV5-1 and TRBJ2-1; 10 bases align to TRBD2. CDR3 length: 13 residues. The ends lost 9 bases at V and 6 bases at J; junction bases unmatched: 6. The germline gives CDR1 SGHRS, CDR2 YFSETQ. The CDR3 nucleotides read TGCGCCACTAGCGGGAGTGGCGGCAATGAGCAGTTCTTC. Translating gives CATSGSGGNEQFF.

Here the CDR3 DNA reads TGTGCCAGCAGCTTTGGGTTGATAGCGGATGCCAAAAACATTCAGTACTTC. This encodes CASSFGLIADAKNIQYF. The V and J genes are TRBV5-6 and TRBJ2-4, with D perhaps matching TRBD2 (6 bases). Germline assignment: CDR1 SGHDT and CDR2 YYEEEE. Trimming took 2 bases from V and 1 from J, leaving 16 bases between them. This CDR3 is built from 17 residues.

The CDR3 loop is CAIAPSSGGDTEAFF. DNA of the CDR3: TGTGCCATCGCGCCATCCTCGGGAGGGGACACTGAAGCTTTCTTT. J is TRBJ1-1 and V is TRBV10-3, with D maybe TRBD1 (5 bases). Trimming shortened V by 8 bases and J by 3 bases, and 19 bases separated the two germline ends. The germline gives CDR1 ENHRY, CDR2 SYGVKD. The CDR3 has 15 amino acids.

The V and J genes are TRBV4-1 and TRBJ2-2, with D possibly TRBD2 on 5 matching bases. Trimming took 0 bases from V and 1 from J, leaving 12 bases between them. The CDR3 totals 17 residues. The germline V gene has CDR1 MGHRA and CDR2 YSYEKL. The CDR3 spells CASSQDRAGKNTGELFF. CDR3 DNA: TGCGCCAGCAGCCAAGATCGGGCCGGGAAGAACACCGGGGAGCTGTTTTTT.